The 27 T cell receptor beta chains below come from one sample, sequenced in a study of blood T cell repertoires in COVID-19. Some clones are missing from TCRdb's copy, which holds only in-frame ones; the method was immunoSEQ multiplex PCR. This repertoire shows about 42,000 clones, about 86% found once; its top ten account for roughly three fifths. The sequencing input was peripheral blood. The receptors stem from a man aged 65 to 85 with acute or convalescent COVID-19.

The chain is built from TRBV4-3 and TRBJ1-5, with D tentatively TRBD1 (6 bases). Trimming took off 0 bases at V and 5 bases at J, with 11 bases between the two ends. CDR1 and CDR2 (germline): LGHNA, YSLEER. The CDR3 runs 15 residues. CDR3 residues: CASSQDGGRDQPQHF. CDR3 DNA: TGCGCCAGCAGCCAAGATGGGGGCAGGGATCAGCCCCAGCATTTT.

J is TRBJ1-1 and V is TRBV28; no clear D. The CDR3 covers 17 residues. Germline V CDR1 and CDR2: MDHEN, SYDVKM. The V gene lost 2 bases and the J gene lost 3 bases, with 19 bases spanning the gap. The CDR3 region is CASSLGGVPILYTEAFF. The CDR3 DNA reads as TGTGCCAGCAGTTTAGGCGGAGTCCCGATACTTTACACTGAAGCTTTCTTT. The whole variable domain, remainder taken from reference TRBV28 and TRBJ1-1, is DVKVTQSSRYLVKRTGEKVFLECVQDMDHENMFWYRQDPGLGLRLIYFSYDVKMKEKGDIPEGYSVSREKKERFSLILESASTNQTSMYLCASSLGGVPILYTEAFFGQGTRLTVV.

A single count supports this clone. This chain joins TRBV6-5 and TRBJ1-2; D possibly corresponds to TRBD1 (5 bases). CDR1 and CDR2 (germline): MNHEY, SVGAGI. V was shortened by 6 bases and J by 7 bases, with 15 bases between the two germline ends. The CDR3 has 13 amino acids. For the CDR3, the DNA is TGTGCCAGCAGGCCCACAAGGGGAAGTGGCTACACCTTC. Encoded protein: CASRPTRGSGYTF.

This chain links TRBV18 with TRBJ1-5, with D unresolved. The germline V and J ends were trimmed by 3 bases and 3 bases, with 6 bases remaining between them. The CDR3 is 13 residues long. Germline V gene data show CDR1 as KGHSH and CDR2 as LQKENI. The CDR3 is CASSPGDNQPQHF. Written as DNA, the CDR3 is TGTGCCAGCTCACCGGGCGACAATCAGCCCCAGCATTTT.

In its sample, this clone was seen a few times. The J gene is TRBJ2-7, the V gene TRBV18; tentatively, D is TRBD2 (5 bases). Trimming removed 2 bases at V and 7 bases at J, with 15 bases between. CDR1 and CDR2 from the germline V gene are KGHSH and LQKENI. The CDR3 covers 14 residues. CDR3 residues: CASSPNSREREQYF. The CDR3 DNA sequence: TGTGCCAGCTCACCAAATTCGAGGGAGCGGGAGCAGTACTTC.

The CDR3 DNA is TGTGCCAGTAGTGGCGGGACTTGGGATGGAAATGAAAAACTGTTTTTT. It specifies CASSGGTWDGNEKLFF. The rearrangement links TRBV19 to TRBJ1-4; tentative D call: TRBD1 (5 bases). V lost 5 bases and J 5 bases, leaving 18 bases between the germline ends. Germline lookup yields CDR1 LNHDA and CDR2 SQIVND (reference sequence). The CDR3 is 16 amino acids.

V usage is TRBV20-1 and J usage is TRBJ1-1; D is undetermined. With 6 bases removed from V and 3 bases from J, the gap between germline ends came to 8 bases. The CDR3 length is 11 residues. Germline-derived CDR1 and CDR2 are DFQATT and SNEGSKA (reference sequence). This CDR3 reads CSAFRDTEAFF. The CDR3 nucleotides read TGCAGTGCCTTCCGGGACACTGAAGCTTTCTTT.

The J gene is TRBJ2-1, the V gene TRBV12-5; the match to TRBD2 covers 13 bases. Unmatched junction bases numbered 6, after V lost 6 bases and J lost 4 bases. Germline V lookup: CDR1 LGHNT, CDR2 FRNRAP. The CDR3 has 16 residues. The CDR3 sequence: CASGSRTSGSYNEQFF. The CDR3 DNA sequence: TGTGCTAGTGGATCTCGGACTAGCGGGAGTTACAATGAGCAGTTCTTC.

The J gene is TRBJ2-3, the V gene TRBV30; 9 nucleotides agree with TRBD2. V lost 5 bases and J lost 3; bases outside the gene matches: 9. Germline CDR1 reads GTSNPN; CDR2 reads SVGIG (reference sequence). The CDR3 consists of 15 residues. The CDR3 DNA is TGTGCCTGGGACCTAGGAGCGGGAGGTACAGATACGCAGTATTTT. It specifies CAWDLGAGGTDTQYF.

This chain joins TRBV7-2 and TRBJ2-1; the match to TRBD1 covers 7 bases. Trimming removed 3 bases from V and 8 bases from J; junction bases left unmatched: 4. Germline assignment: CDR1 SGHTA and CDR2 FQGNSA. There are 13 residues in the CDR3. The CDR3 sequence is CASSFTGAHEQFF. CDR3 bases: TGTGCCAGCAGCTTTACAGGGGCCCATGAGCAGTTCTTC.

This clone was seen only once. Here the CDR3 reads CASRAGANTGELFF. In nucleotides, the CDR3 is TGTGCCAGCAGGGCAGGGGCGAACACCGGGGAGCTGTTTTTT. The rearrangement joins TRBV9 to TRBJ2-2, with D perhaps matching TRBD1 (6 bases). CDR1 is SGDLS and CDR2 is YYNGEE in the germline V gene. The CDR3 sequence is 14 residues long. Trimming stripped 5 bases from V and 0 bases from J, with 8 bases between.

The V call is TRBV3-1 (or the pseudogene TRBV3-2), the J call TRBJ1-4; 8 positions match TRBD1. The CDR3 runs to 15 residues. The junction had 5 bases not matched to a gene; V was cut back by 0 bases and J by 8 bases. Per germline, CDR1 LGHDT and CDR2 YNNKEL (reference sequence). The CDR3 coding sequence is TGTGCCAGCAGCCAAGAGGCCGGGACAGGCGAAAAACTGTTTTTT. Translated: CASSQEAGTGEKLFF.

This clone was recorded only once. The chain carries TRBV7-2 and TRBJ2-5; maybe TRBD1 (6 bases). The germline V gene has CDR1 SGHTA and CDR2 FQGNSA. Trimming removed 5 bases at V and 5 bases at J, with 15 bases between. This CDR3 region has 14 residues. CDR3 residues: CASSPSLGAETQYF. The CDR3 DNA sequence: TGTGCCAGCAGCCCAAGTTTGGGGGCTGAGACCCAGTACTTC.

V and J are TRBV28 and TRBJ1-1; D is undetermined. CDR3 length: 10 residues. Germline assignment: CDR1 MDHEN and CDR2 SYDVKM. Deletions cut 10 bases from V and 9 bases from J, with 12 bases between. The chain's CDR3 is CAILQTQAFF. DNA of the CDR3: TGTGCCATTCTCCAAACACAAGCTTTCTTT. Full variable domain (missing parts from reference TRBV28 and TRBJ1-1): DVKVTQSSRYLVKRTGEKVFLECVQDMDHENMFWYRQDPGLGLRLIYFSYDVKMKEKGDIPEGYSVSREKKERFSLILESASTNQTSMYLCAILQTQAFFGQGTRLTVV.

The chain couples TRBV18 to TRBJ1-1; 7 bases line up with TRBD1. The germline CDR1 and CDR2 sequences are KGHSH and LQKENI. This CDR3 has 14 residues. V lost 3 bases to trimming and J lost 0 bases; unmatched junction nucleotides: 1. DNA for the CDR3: TGTGCCAGCTCACCGGGACAGTTGAACACTGAAGCTTTCTTT. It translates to CASSPGQLNTEAFF. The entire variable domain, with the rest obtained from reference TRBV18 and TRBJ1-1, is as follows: NAGVMQNPRHLVRRRGQEARLRCSPMKGHSHVYWYRQLPEEGLKFMVYLQKENIIDESGMPKERFSAEFPKEGPSILRIQQVVRGDSAAYFCASSPGQLNTEAFFGQGTRLTVV.

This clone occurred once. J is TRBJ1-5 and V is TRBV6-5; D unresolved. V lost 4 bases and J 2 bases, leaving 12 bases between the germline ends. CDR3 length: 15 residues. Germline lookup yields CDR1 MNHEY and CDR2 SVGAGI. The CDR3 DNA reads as TGTGCCAGCAGTTTGGATTTGGGCGGCAATCAGCCCCAGCATTTT. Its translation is CASSLDLGGNQPQHF.

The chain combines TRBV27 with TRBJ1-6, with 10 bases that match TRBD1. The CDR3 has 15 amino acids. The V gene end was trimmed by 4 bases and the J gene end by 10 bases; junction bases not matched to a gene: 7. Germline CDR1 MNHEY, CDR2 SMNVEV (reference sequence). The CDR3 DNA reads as TGTGCCAGCAGTTCGGCCGGACAGGGGGGCTCACCCCTCCACTTT. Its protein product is CASSSAGQGGSPLHF.

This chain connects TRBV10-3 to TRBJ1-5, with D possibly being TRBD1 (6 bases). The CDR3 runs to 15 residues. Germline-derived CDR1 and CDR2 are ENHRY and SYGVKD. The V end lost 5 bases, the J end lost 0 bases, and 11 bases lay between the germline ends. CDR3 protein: CAISTDSLSNQPQHF. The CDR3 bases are TGTGCCATCAGTACGGACAGCCTTAGCAATCAGCCCCAGCATTTT.

The CDR3 coding sequence is TGTGCCAGTAGTATCCTAGCGGGAGCAACAATTCAAGAGACCCAGTACTTC. Its protein product is CASSILAGATIQETQYF. This rearrangement joins TRBV19 to TRBJ2-5; 10 bases are shared with TRBD2. The CDR3 loop spans 17 amino acids. V was clipped by 3 bases and J by 2 bases; unmatched bases: 9. From germline, CDR1 is LNHDA and CDR2 SQIVND (reference sequence).

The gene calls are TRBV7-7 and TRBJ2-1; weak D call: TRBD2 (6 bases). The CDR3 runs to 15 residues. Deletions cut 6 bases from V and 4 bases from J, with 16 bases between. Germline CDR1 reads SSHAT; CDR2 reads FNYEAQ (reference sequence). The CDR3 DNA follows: TGTGCCAGCAGTCCACTGGTGGGGGGTTACAATGAGCAGTTCTTC. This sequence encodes CASSPLVGGYNEQFF.

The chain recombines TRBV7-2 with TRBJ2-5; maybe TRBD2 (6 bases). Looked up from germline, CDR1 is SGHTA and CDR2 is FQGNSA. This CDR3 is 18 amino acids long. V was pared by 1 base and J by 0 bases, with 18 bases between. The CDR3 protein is CASSLEGLTQRDQETQYF. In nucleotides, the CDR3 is TGTGCCAGCAGCTTAGAAGGGCTTACACAGCGGGACCAAGAGACCCAGTACTTC.

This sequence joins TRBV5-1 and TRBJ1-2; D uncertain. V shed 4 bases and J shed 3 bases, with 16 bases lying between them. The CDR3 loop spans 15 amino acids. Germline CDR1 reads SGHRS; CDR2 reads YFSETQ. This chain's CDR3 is CASSPRPGVHYGYTF. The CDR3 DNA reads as TGCGCCAGCAGCCCACGGCCCGGGGTCCACTATGGCTACACCTTC.

For the CDR3, the DNA is TGTGCCAGCAGCCGGTATCAGGGGGAAGCTTTCTTT. It encodes CASSRYQGEAFF. The J gene is TRBJ1-1, the V gene TRBV27; TRBD1 is a possible D gene (6 bases). The V end was cut by 6 bases, the J end by 8 bases, with 13 bases between. There are 12 residues in the CDR3. Germline V gene sequence: CDR1 MNHEY, CDR2 SMNVEV (reference sequence).

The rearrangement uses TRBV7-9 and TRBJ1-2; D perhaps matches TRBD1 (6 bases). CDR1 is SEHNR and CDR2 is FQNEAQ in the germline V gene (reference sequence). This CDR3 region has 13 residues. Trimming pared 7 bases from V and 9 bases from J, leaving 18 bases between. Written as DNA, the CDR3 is TGTGCCAGCAATCAACCCGGGGGGGGCCGCTACACCTTC. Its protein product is CASNQPGGGRYTF.

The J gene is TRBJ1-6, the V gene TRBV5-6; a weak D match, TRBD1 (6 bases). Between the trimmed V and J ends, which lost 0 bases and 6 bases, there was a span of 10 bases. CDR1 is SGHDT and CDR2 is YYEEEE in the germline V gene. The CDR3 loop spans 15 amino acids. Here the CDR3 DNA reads TGTGCCAGCAGCTTGGCAGGCAGGGGTAATTCACCCCTCCACTTT. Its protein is CASSLAGRGNSPLHF.

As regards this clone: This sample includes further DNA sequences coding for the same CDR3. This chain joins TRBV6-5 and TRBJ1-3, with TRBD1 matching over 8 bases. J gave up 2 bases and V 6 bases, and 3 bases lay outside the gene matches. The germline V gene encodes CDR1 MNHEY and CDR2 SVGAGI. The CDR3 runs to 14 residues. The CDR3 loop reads CASRGTGAGNTIYF. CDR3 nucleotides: TGTGCCAGCAGGGGGACAGGAGCTGGAAACACCATATATTTT.

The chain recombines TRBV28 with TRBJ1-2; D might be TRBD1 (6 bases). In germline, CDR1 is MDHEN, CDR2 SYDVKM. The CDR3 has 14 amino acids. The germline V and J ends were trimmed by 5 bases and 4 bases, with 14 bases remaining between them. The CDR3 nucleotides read TGTGCCAGCAGTAACCCTGGACAGCTCTATGGCTACACCTTC. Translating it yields CASSNPGQLYGYTF.